A selection of T cell receptor beta chains follows, all from one sample in a study of technical replicates of blood from a few donors. The data were produced by immunoSEQ multiplex PCR, yet TCRdb's version contains in-frame clones alone and is incomplete. Seen here are 55,000 to 85,000 clones, 95% to 97% observed once, and the top ten hold under 0.3%. Material: T cells isolated from PBMCs. These receptors all come from a human donor in good health. CDR3s include the opening cysteine and the closing phenylalanine or tryptophan. D genes are given only for firm matches. Rows may omit the clone size; those that give it use once, few, many or a size class.

j_call v_call d_call clone_size cdr3_nt cdr3_aa
TRBJ2-3 TRBV15 . . TGTGCCACCAGCAGACCTTCAGGGATTACGCAGTATTTT CATSRPSGITQYF
TRBJ2-1 TRBV9 TRBD2 . TGTGCCAGCAGCGTAGATGTAGCGGGAGTGAATGAGCAGTTCTTC CASSVDVAGVNEQFF
TRBJ1-4 TRBV7-9 . . TGTGCCAGCAGCCAGAACCCCATGATATCCAATGAAAAACTGTTTTTT CASSQNPMISNEKLFF
TRBJ1-5 TRBV6-1 . once TGTGCCAGCAGACTACAGGGTTATGGCAATCAGCCCCAGCATTTT CASRLQGYGNQPQHF
TRBJ1-2 TRBV29-1 TRBD1 . TGCAGCGTCAAGCAGGGGGCTAGGGGCTACACCTTC CSVKQGARGYTF
TRBJ2-1 TRBV5-4 . . TGTGCCAGCAGCTTGACAGGGACCGGCTACAATGAGCAGTTCTTC CASSLTGTGYNEQFF
TRBJ2-7 TRBV7-8 . . TGTGCCAGCAGCTTAGTGGCGGGATTCTACGAGCAGTACTTC CASSLVAGFYEQYF
TRBJ2-7 TRBV30 TRBD1 . TGTGCCTGGGGGACAGGGGGGTCCTACGAGCAGTACTTC CAWGTGGSYEQYF
TRBJ2-7 TRBV5-8 . . TGTGCCAGCAGGTTGGATCAGGGCCCTGGGTCCTACGAGCAGTACTTC CASRLDQGPGSYEQYF
TRBJ1-1 TRBV30 TRBD1 once TGTGCCTGGTCTATGACAGGGGGCAGAAATGAAGCTTTCTTT CAWSMTGGRNEAFF
TRBJ1-2 TRBV15 TRBD1 . TGTGCCACCAGCCCAGGGGGCGCGGGCTACACCTTC CATSPGGAGYTF
TRBJ2-3 TRBV4-2 TRBD1 once TGTGCCAGCAGCCCCGACAGGGGCGACAGCACAGATACGCAGTATTTT CASSPDRGDSTDTQYF
TRBJ1-4 TRBV6-6 . . TGTGCCAGCAGTATTCCCAGGGACAAGGGTGAAAAACTGTTTTTT CASSIPRDKGEKLFF
TRBJ2-2 TRBV7-9 TRBD2 . TGTGCCAGCAGCTTGGGGCTATTTCAGCGGGAGTACACCGGGGAGCTGTTTTTT CASSLGLFQREYTGELFF
TRBJ2-7 TRBV4-1 . . TGCGCCAGCAGCCAACAAGAGGGCTACATTTACGAGCAGTACTTC CASSQQEGYIYEQYF
TRBJ1-5 TRBV27 . . TGTGCCAGCAGTAGGGGACATATGTACGGCAATCAGCCCCAGCATTTT CASSRGHMYGNQPQHF
TRBJ2-3 TRBV30 . . TGTGCTCGGAGGTCAGGCTTAAGGGATACGCAGTATTTT CARRSGLRDTQYF
TRBJ2-7 TRBV6-5 . . TGTGCCAGCAGTTACACGGGACAAAAAAACGAGCAGTACTTC CASSYTGQKNEQYF
TRBJ2-2 TRBV4-3 TRBD1 . TGCGCCAGCAGCCAGGCCGGGACAGGGAAGTTCGCCGGGGAGCTGTTTTTT CASSQAGTGKFAGELFF
TRBJ1-3 TRBV7-9 . once TGTGCCCAGCAGCTTATGAGTTTTCAGGGGTCTGGAAACACCATATATTTT CAQQLMSFQGSGNTIYF